This entry is about one T cell receptor beta chain. Antigen: not known. It is likely a read error, because the conserved phenylalanine at the end of the CDR3 is missing. These data belong to a study of T cell repertoires in cytomegalovirus infection. Background on the study: CMV epitopes that were recently identified and HLA-C-restricted were used alongside well-studied HLA-B-restricted ones. The public TCR beta signatures pointed to both CMV infection and matching HLA type. Study-wide points: Clonotypes of TCR beta that were HLA-C-restricted and CMV-specific dominated the ex vivo response. CMV carriers with the relevant HLA were identified by cumulative public TCR beta family frequency.

V lost 6 bases, J lost 5 bases, and 10 bases lay in between. This CDR3 comprises 13 residues. Germline CDR1 and CDR2: SEHNR and FQNEAQ (reference sequence). TCRdb ran MiXCR on the reads and lists one entry per CDR3 protein. The profile covers some 900,000 distinct CDR3 sequences, with 30% to 35% appearing a single time and around 12% taken by the ten largest. This receptor was taken from a human donor in good health (CMV status not recorded). Some clones in this sample may be carry-over from other donors' samples. The material was cultured CD8+ T cells from PBMCs, obtained from culture after CMV antigen stimulation. The chain combines TRBV7-9 with TRBJ2-2; weak D call: TRBD1 (5 bases). The CDR3 nucleotides read TGTGCCAGCAGACCGACAGTGACCGGGGAGCTGTTTTAT. Encoded protein: CASRPTVTGELFY.